The T cell receptor beta chain described here comes from a study of OX40 agonist ivuxolimab in advanced cancers. Across the study: The treatment was a fully human IgG2 OX40 agonist, ivuxolimab. Participants, around 80% male, averaged roughly 60 years of age, ranging from roughly 20 to 80. General study results and limits: Fewer expanded clones were found on average in CD4+ than in CD8+ T cells. In the expanded peripheral T cells, antigen specificity was never determined.

A remark on this clone: What it recognizes is unknown.

Profiled with immunoSEQ multiplex PCR; TCRdb holds only in-frame clones, not every one. The sample records about 46,000 clones, approximately 83% being singletons. This CDR3 has 15 residues. Trimming cost V 7 bases and J 0 bases, with 15 bases left between them. Germline-derived CDR1 and CDR2 are MNHEY and SVGAGI. This clonotype originated in an adult with an advanced solid tumor such as melanoma, head and neck, liver or kidney cancer. The specimen was CD4+ or CD8+ T cells sorted from blood, collected in a trial of the OX40 agonist ivuxolimab. The chain joins TRBV6-5 to TRBJ1-2; no clear D gene. CDR3: CASTKIQASNYGYTF. CDR3 nucleotide sequence: TGTGCCAGCACAAAGATTCAAGCGTCTAACTATGGCTACACCTTC.